The T cell receptor (beta chain) described here comes from a study of CD8+ T cells in alopecia areata. Study-level background: Administration of oral tofacitinib to treated patients was at 5 to 10 mg twice daily.

RNA extraction and reverse transcription yielded cDNA as sequencing template. TCRdb's table, derived via immunoSEQ multiplex PCR, lists solely in-frame clones and lacks some. The data show over 120,000 clones, with approximately 49% seen just once and around 1% held by the top ten. This clone has more than one count but fewer than ten. Specimens obtained from alopecia areata patients comprised lesional scalp punch biopsies and peripheral blood. The germline gives CDR1 SQVTM, CDR2 ANQGSEA. Trimming took 6 bases from V and 6 from J, leaving 9 bases between them. The CDR3 totals 11 residues. Sample: CD4+ T cells sorted from blood, taken at week 0. The sequence derives from a human donor with alopecia areata. V gene TRBV29-1 combines with J gene TRBJ2-4; unclear D gene. In DNA, the CDR3 is TGCAGCGTGGGGATCCTAAACATTCAGTACTTC. It is translated as CSVGILNIQYF.